A single sample is the source of the 9 T cell receptor beta chains below, sequenced in a study of Ad26.COV2.S vaccination and SARS-CoV-2 variants. Described treatment: approximately 18 received Ad26.COV2.S at low or high dose, single or two shots; five or six received placebo; per-sample allocation not given. Specimens were obtained on day 63 following the first vaccine or placebo injection. The repertoire was sequenced with immunoSEQ multiplex PCR; TCRdb's copy has only in-frame clones and lacks some. There are hundreds of thousands of clones in the sample; 80% to 90% occur only once, and around 10% lies in the top ten. The starting material was peripheral blood, obtained in a trial of Ad26.COV2.S vaccine versus placebo. These receptors were taken from a person between 18 and 65 years old who received the Ad26.COV2.S COVID-19 vaccine or a placebo.

V and J are TRBV28 and TRBJ1-4; TRBD1 aligns across 8 bases. V shed 1 base and J 8 bases; nucleotides not matched to a gene: 9. The CDR3 totals 16 residues. CDR1 and CDR2 from the germline V gene are MDHEN and SYDVKM. The CDR3 sequence is CASSLSQTGAREKLFF. Here the CDR3 DNA reads TGTGCCAGCAGTTTATCCCAGACAGGGGCACGGGAAAAACTGTTTTTT.

The gene calls are TRBV6-1 and TRBJ1-4, with a weak D call TRBD1 (5 bases). The germline V gene encodes CDR1 MNHNS and CDR2 SASEGT. The CDR3 covers 14 residues. V gave up 3 bases and J gave up 7 bases, with 12 bases separating them. The CDR3 reads CASSDQGRSEKLFF. For the CDR3, the DNA is TGTGCCAGCAGTGACCAGGGAAGAAGTGAAAAACTGTTTTTT.

The rearrangement joins TRBV30 to TRBJ2-7, with D perhaps being TRBD1 or TRBD2 (5 bases each). The CDR3 contains 13 residues. Trimming took off 3 bases at V and 3 bases at J, with 12 bases between the two ends. Germline V lookup: CDR1 GTSNPN, CDR2 SVGIG (reference sequence). This CDR3 reads CAWSDRGVYEQYF. CDR3 DNA: TGTGCCTGGAGCGACAGAGGGGTCTACGAGCAGTACTTC.

The chain joins TRBV28 to TRBJ2-3, with 8 positions matching TRBD1. The V and J ends lost 5 bases and 3 bases, in that order; junction bases with no gene match: 10. The CDR3 contains 16 residues. Germline V CDR1 and CDR2: MDHEN, SYDVKM. The CDR3 is CASSGTGSSWTDTQYF. As DNA, the CDR3 is TGTGCCAGCAGTGGGACAGGTTCAAGTTGGACAGATACGCAGTATTTT.

The CDR3 nucleotides are TGCGCCAGCAGTTGGTCAGGGGGTGAGAACACTGAAGCTTTCTTT. Amino acids: CASSWSGGENTEAFF. The gene calls are TRBV4-3 and TRBJ1-1; 7 bases match TRBD1. In germline, CDR1 is LGHNA, CDR2 YSLEER. This CDR3 spans 15 amino acids. The J segment lost 1 base and the V segment lost 6 bases, leaving 8 bases of the junction unmatched.

This clone was recorded once. The rearrangement links TRBV7-9 to TRBJ2-1; perhaps TRBD2 as D (7 bases). CDR1 and CDR2 (germline): SEHNR, FQNEAQ (reference sequence). Between the trimmed V and J ends, which lost 5 bases and 9 bases, there was a span of 26 bases. The CDR3 extends over 17 amino acids. Written as DNA, the CDR3 is TGTGCCAGCAGCCCACGGGGGCGGGAGTCCTTTTTTGGTGAGCAGTTCTTC. It codes for CASSPRGRESFFGEQFF.

The V call is TRBV9, the J call TRBJ2-3; the match to TRBD2 covers 13 bases. The CDR3 consists of 16 residues. J gave up 4 bases and V 0 bases, and 2 bases lay outside the gene matches. The germline V gene has CDR1 SGDLS and CDR2 YYNGEE. The CDR3 reads CASSVAGLAGPDTQYF. The CDR3 DNA reads TGTGCCAGCAGCGTAGCGGGACTAGCGGGGCCAGATACGCAGTATTTT. Filled out from reference TRBV9 and TRBJ2-3, the complete variable domain reads DSGVTQTPKHLITATGQRVTLRCSPRSGDLSVYWYQQSLDQGLQFLIQYYNGEERAKGNILERFSAQQFPDLHSELNLSSLELGDSALYFCASSVAGLAGPDTQYFGPGTRLTVL.

V gene TRBV5-4 combines with J gene TRBJ2-1; D may be TRBD1 or TRBD2 (6 bases each). Trimming removed 1 base at V and 0 bases at J, with 11 bases between. The CDR3 totals 16 residues. Germline CDR1 reads SGHNT; CDR2 reads YYREEE (reference sequence). For the CDR3, the DNA is TGTGCCAGCAGCTTGAATAGGGGGGTCTCCTACAATGAGCAGTTCTTC. This encodes CASSLNRGVSYNEQFF. The full variable domain, completed using reference TRBV5-4 and TRBJ2-1, is ETGVTQSPTHLIKTRGQQVTLRCSSQSGHNTVSWYQQALGQGPQFIFQYYREEENGRGNFPPRFSGLQFPNYSSELNVNALELDDSALYLCASSLNRGVSYNEQFFGPGTRLTVL.

The V and J genes are TRBV19 and TRBJ1-5; weak D call: TRBD1 (5 bases). This CDR3 is 14 amino acids long. The germline CDR1 and CDR2 sequences are LNHDA and SQIVND (reference sequence). Trimming removed 5 bases from V and 2 bases from J, with 10 bases in between. CDR3 nucleotide sequence: TGTGCCAGTAGTTGGGGCTCTGGCAATCAGCCCCAGCATTTT. Amino acid sequence: CASSWGSGNQPQHF. The complete variable domain, with remaining parts taken from reference TRBV19 and TRBJ1-5, reads DGGITQSPKYLFRKEGQNVTLSCEQNLNHDAMYWYRQDPGQGLRLIYYSQIVNDFQKGDIAEGYSVSREKKESFPLTVTSAQKNPTAFYLCASSWGSGNQPQHFGDGTRLSIL.